This is a list of T cell receptor beta chains from one sample in a study of Ad26.COV2.S vaccination and SARS-CoV-2 variants. Generated by immunoSEQ multiplex PCR, the TCRdb table keeps only in-frame clones and is missing some. Of about 440,000 clones detected, roughly 91% appear once; the ten largest clones hold more than 3.5%. The material sequenced was peripheral blood, taken in a trial of Ad26.COV2.S vaccine versus placebo. The receptors stem from a person between 18 and 59 years old who received the Ad26.COV2.S COVID-19 vaccine or a placebo. The CDR3 runs from the conserved cysteine through the conserved F or W. The D gene is left open where the match is weak. The size of a clone is reported for some rows only, either as once, few or many, or as a class for expanded clones.

>NA|TRBV27|TRBJ2-3|TRBD2
CASSLSPLLGLAGADTQYF
TGTGCCAGCAGTTTATCCCCCTTGCTGGGACTAGCGGGAGCAGATACGCAGTATTTT
>NA|TRBV28|TRBJ2-7|TRBD2
CASKVGGRLDGEQYF
TGTGCCAGCAAGGTAGGCGGGAGGTTAGACGGCGAGCAGTACTTC
>NA|TRBV12-3/TRBV12-4|TRBJ1-6|NA
CASSLQGDSPLHF
TGTGCCAGCAGTTTACAGGGAGATTCACCCCTCCACTTT
>NA|TRBV28|TRBJ2-6|TRBD1
CASSRDRTGANVLTF
TGTGCCAGCAGTCGGGACAGAACTGGGGCCAACGTCCTGACTTTC
>NA|TRBV28|TRBJ2-5|NA
CASSLFLGGQDQETQYF
TGTGCCAGCAGTTTATTCTTGGGGGGGCAGGACCAAGAGACCCAGTACTTC
>NA|TRBV6-5|TRBJ2-1|TRBD2
CASSYSANREVDEQFF
TGTGCCAGCAGTTACTCGGCTAATCGGGAGGTGGATGAGCAGTTCTTC
>NA|TRBV7-6|TRBJ2-6|NA
CASSPGDGANVLTF
TGTGCCAGCAGCCCAGGGGACGGGGCCAACGTCCTGACTTTC
>NA|TRBV4-1|TRBJ1-6|NA
CASSQVGGSPLHF
TGCGCCAGCAGCCAAGTCGGGGGTTCACCCCTCCACTTT
>NA|TRBV28|TRBJ2-6|NA
CASSSPPAGANVLTF
TGTGCCAGCAGTTCTCCTCCCGCTGGGGCCAACGTCCTGACTTTC
>NA|TRBV5-1|TRBJ2-1|NA
CASSLVGQGVDEQFF
TGCGCCAGCAGCTTGGTCGGGCAGGGCGTCGATGAGCAGTTCTTC
>NA|TRBV27|TRBJ2-1|TRBD2
CASSFLREGLHEQFF
TGTGCCAGCAGTTTTCTACGGGAGGGCCTTCACGAGCAGTTCTTC
>NA|TRBV14|TRBJ2-1|TRBD1
CASRHRDRNNEQFF
TGTGCCAGCAGACACCGGGACAGAAACAATGAGCAGTTCTTC
>once|TRBV4-2|TRBJ2-7|NA
CASSQDISYEQYF
TGTGCCAGCAGCCAAGATATCTCCTACGAGCAGTACTTC
>NA|TRBV7-2|TRBJ2-7|NA
CASSSPRGGVHEQYF
TGTGCCAGCAGCTCCCCACGGGGCGGGGTCCACGAGCAGTACTTC
>NA|TRBV7-3|TRBJ2-5|NA
CASSLTGSGLQETQYF
TGTGCCAGCAGCTTAACAGGTTCGGGGCTACAAGAGACCCAGTACTTC
>NA|TRBV24-1|TRBJ1-5|NA
CATSDLSGDQPQHF
TGTGCCACCAGTGATTTGTCCGGGGATCAGCCCCAGCATTTT
>NA|TRBV30|TRBJ2-7|TRBD1
CAWSRGQLAYEQYF
TGTGCCTGGAGTCGGGGACAGTTGGCCTACGAGCAGTACTTC